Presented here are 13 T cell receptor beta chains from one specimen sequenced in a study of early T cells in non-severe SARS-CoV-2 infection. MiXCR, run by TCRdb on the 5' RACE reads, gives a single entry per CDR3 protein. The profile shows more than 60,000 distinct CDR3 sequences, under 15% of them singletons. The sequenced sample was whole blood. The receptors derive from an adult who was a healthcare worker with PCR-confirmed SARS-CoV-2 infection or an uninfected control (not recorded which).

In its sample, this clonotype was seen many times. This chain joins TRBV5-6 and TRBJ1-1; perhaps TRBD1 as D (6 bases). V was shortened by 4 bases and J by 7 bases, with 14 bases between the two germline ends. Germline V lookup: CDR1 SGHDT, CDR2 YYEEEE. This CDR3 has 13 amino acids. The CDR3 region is CASSRTDSIEAFF. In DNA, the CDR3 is TGTGCCAGCAGCCGGACAGACAGTATTGAAGCTTTCTTT.

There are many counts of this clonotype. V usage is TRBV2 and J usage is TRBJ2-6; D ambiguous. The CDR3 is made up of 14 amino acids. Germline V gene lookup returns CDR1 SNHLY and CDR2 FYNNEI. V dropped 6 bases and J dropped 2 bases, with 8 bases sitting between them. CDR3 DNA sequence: TGTGCCAGCAGGGCGATACCTGGGGCCAACGTCCTGACTTTC. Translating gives CASRAIPGANVLTF.

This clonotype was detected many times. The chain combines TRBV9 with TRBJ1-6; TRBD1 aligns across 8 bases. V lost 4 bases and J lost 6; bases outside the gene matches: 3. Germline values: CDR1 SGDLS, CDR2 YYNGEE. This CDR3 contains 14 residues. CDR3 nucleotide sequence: TGTGCCAGCAGCAGACAGGGGCCTAATTCACCCCTCCACTTT. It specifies CASSRQGPNSPLHF.

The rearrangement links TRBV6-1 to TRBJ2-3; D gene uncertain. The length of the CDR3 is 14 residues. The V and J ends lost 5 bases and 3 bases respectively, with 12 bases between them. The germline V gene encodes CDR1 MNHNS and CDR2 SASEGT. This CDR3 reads CASSSVKRTDTQYF. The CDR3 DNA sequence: TGTGCCAGCAGTTCTGTAAAAAGAACAGATACGCAGTATTTT.

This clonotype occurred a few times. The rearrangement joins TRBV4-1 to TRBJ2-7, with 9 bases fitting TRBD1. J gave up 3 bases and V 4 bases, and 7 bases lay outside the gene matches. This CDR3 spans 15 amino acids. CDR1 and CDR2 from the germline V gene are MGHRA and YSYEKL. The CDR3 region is CASSRGTGNFYEQYF. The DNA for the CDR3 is TGCGCCAGCAGCCGAGGGACAGGGAACTTCTACGAGCAGTACTTC.

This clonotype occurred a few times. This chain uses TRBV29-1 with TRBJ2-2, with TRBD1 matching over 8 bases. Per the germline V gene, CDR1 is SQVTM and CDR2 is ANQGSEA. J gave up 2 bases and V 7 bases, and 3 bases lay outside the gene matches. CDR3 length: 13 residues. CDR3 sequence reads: CSAGTGNTGELFF. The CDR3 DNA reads TGCAGCGCCGGGACAGGCAACACCGGGGAGCTGTTTTTT.

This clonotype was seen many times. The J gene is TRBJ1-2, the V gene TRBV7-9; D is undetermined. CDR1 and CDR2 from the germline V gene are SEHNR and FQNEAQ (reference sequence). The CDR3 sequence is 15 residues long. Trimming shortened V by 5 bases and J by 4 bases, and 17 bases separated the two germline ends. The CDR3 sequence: CASSPVSWQVYGYTF. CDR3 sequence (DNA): TGTGCCAGCAGCCCGGTTAGCTGGCAGGTCTATGGCTACACCTTC.

CDR3 sequence reads: CASSLNEQYF. The CDR3 nucleotides are TGTGCCAGCAGTTTAAACGAGCAGTACTTC. The chain carries TRBV28 and TRBJ2-7; D unresolved. This CDR3 is built from 10 residues. Germline V gives CDR1 MDHEN, CDR2 SYDVKM. Between the trimmed V and J ends, which lost 2 bases and 5 bases, there was a span of 1 base.

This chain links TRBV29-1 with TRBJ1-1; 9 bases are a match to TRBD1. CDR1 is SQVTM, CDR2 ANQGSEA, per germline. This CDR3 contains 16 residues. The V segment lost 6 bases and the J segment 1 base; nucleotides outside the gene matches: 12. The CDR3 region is CSVLTGGWGGNTEAFF. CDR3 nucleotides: TGCAGCGTACTTACAGGGGGCTGGGGTGGGAACACTGAAGCTTTCTTT.

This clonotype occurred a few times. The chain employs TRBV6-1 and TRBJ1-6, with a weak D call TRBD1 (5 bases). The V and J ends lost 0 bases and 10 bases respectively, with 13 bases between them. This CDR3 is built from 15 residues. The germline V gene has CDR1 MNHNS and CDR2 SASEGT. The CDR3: CASSEARGVKSPLHF. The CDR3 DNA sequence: TGTGCCAGCAGTGAAGCGCGAGGGGTTAAGTCACCCCTCCACTTT.

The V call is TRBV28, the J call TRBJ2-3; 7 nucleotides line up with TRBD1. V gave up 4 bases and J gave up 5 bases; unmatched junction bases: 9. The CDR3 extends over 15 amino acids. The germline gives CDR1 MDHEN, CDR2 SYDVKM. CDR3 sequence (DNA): TGTGCCAGCAGTTATCTAGGGGGCGCGGGAGATACGCAGTATTTT. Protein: CASSYLGGAGDTQYF.

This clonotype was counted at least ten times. The DNA of the CDR3 is TGCAGCGTTGAGCGGGAGTGGAAGCAGTTCTTC. As protein: CSVEREWKQFF. The J gene is TRBJ2-1, the V gene TRBV29-1; 7 bases match TRBD2. Germline values: CDR1 SQVTM, CDR2 ANQGSEA. This CDR3 is built from 11 residues. J gave up 11 bases and V 3 bases, and 4 bases lay outside the gene matches.

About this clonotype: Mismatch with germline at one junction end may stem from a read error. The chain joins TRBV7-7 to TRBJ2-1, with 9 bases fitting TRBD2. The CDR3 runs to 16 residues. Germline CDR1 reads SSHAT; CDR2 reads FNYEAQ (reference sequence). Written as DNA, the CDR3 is TGTGCTAGCAGCCCACTGGCGGGAGGGCGCTACAATGAGCAGTTCTTC. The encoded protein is CASSPLAGGRYNEQFF.